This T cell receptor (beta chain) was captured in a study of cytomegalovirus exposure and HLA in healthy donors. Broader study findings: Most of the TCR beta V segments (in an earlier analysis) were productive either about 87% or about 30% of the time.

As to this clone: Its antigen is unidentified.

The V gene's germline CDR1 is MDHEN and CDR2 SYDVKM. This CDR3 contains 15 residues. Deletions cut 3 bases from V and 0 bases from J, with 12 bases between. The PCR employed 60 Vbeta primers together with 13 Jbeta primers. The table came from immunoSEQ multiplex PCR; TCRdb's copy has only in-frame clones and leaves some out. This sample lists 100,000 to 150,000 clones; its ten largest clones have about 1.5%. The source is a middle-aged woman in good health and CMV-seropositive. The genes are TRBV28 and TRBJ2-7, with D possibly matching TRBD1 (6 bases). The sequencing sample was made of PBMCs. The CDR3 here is CASSFRDISSYEQYF. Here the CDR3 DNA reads TGTGCCAGCAGTTTCCGGGACATAAGCTCCTACGAGCAGTACTTC.